The present TCR beta chain was sequenced within a study of T cells in women clearing cervical HPV infection. At the level of the study: Case blood drawn at lesion detection; control blood after infection cleared.

General study points: Cases and controls were distinguished at AUC over 0.75 by richness and V genes. CIN3+ cases had significantly higher TCR richness than controls; evenness did not differ.

Assay: immunoSEQ multiplex PCR; the TCRdb copy retains only in-frame clones and omits some. The sample data list 12,000 or so clones. Turning to this clone: As yet, its antigen is unknown. Read sequence stops 3 residues before the CDR3 end, and the germline J gene provides the missing end.

MY09/MY11 PCR detected cervical HPV DNA; dot-blot assigned genotypes. Unmatched junction bases numbered 9, after V lost 3 bases and J lost 6 bases. The length of the CDR3 is 15 residues. CDR1 SGHRS and CDR2 YFSETQ come from the germline V gene. The sample comprised blood buffy coat. The V gene is TRBV5-1, the J gene TRBJ2-1; the match to TRBD2 covers 7 bases. This receptor was taken from a woman aged 18 to 75 with a cervical HPV16 infection that either progressed to CIN3+ or cleared (not recorded which). CDR3 in amino acids: CASSWVGLVSNEQFF. The CDR3 bases that were read are TGCGCCAGCAGCTGGGTCGGACTAGTGAGCAATGAG.